Here is one T cell receptor beta chain with its context. Its antigen is unknown. Profiled with immunoSEQ multiplex PCR; TCRdb holds only in-frame clones, not every one. The sample records about 82,000 clones, more than 85% being singletons. This entry comes from a study of T cell responses to AZD1222 COVID-19 vaccine. Study-wide points: There were mostly white British donors and more females than males, and clonal diversity was possibly underestimated. Just a handful of AZD1222 recipients were seropositive at baseline. In all cases, repertoires were sampled only after the peak T cell response.

J was trimmed by 0 bases and V by 0 bases; bases with no gene match: 14. The V gene's germline CDR1 is LGHDT and CDR2 YNNKEL (reference sequence). The CDR3 has 20 residues. The sequences come from peripheral blood, collected on day 0 of AZD1222 vaccination. J is TRBJ2-7 and V is TRBV3-1 (or the pseudogene TRBV3-2); 10 positions agree with TRBD2. The clonotype originates from an adult in good health. CDR3 in DNA: TGTGCCAGCAGCCAAGATATGCCTAGCGGGGGTCTTTCCAGCTCCTACGAGCAGTACTTC. As protein: CASSQDMPSGGLSSSYEQYF.